This TCR beta chain was sequenced during a study of low-dose radiotherapy and immunotherapy resistance in tumors. Looking at the study overall: Cohort 1 was given 0.5 Gy fractions every 2 weeks, 6.5 Gy in total. Patients were given intravenous nivolumab 240 mg every two weeks plus ipilimumab 1 mg/kg every six weeks. One day prior to radiation and immunotherapy, intravenous cyclophosphamide at 200 mg/m2 was given, repeated every two weeks.

Both TCRalpha and TCRbeta chains were reverse transcribed with V-gene-specific primers. It was with a constant-region primer and a V-primer adapter that TCRs were amplified over roughly 19 PCR cycles. MiXCR, applied by TCRdb to the reads, yields one record per CDR3 protein. The sample records approximately 80,000 distinct CDR3 sequences, 17% being singletons. V lost 0 bases and J lost 11; bases outside the gene matches: 10. The CDR3 runs 15 residues. CDR1 and CDR2 from the germline V gene are MNHEY and SVGAGI. This sample's time point: after trial treatment. Treatment denoted: LDRT plus nivolumab, ipilimumab, low-dose cyclophosphamide and aspirin (RACIN trial). Advanced solid tumors lacking tumor-infiltrating lymphocytes characterized eligible patients. Many counts were recorded for this clonotype.

The specimen comprised PBMCs, sampled after low-dose radiotherapy plus immunotherapy. The sequence was collected from a male donor with prostate cancer. The rearrangement links TRBV6-5 to TRBJ1-1; TRBD1 agrees at 9 bases. The CDR3 DNA reads TGTGCCAGCAGTTACTCGGCGGACAGGGGAGGTGGGGCTTTCTTT. Residues: CASSYSADRGGGAFF.